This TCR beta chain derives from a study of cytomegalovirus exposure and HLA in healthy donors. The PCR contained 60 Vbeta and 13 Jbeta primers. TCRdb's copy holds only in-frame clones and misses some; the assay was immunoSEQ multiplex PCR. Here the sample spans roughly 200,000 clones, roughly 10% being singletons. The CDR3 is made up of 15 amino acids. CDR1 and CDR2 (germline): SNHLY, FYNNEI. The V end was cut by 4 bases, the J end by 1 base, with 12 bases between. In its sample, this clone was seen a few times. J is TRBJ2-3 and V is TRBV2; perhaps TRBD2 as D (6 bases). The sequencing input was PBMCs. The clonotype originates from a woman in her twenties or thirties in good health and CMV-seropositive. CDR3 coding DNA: TGTGCCAGCAGTGTGGCTAGCGCTCGCACAGATACGCAGTATTTT. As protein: CASSVASARTDTQYF.